These 16 T cell receptor beta chains were all obtained from the same sample, sequenced in a study of T cells in Graves' hyperthyroidism and ophthalmopathy. From RNA transcripts, TCR beta CDR3 regions were amplified. Primed by the HTBI set, a first-round RT-PCR was run on the TCR CDR3. TCRdb re-derived calls from the multiplex PCR reads in MiXCR, one entry per CDR3 protein. There are fewer than 700,000 distinct CDR3 sequences in the sample; about 17% occur only once, and about 3.8% lies in the top ten. Sequenced: blood. These receptors all stem from a woman in her thirties with Graves' hyperthyroidism.

In this sample, this clonotype turned up a few times. The chain uses TRBV12-3 or TRBV12-4 and TRBJ1-3; no definite D call. The germline V and J ends were trimmed by 2 bases and 8 bases, with 13 bases remaining between them. CDR3 length equals 14 residues. Here the CDR3 reads CASSLIPEEDTIYF. In DNA form, the CDR3 reads TGTGCCAGCAGTTTAATCCCCGAAGAGGACACCATATATTTT.

Concerning this clonotype: Because the CDR3 is missing its conserved closing phenylalanine or tryptophan, this is likely a read error. The chain has TRBV7-3 and TRBJ2-7; 7 positions agree with TRBD2. Germline V gives CDR1 SGHTA, CDR2 FQGTGA. The CDR3 is made up of 15 amino acids. Trimming at V came to 1 base and at J to 2 bases, leaving 5 bases not matched to a gene. CDR3 in amino acids: CASSLSSGLTYEQYL. The CDR3 DNA sequence: TGTGCCAGCAGCTTAAGTTCGGGACTAACCTACGAGCAGTACCTC.

Only a few counts were recorded for this clonotype. The chain links TRBV12-5 to TRBJ2-7; weak D call: TRBD2 (6 bases). There are 15 residues in the CDR3. From germline, CDR1 is LGHNT and CDR2 FRNRAP. V shed 1 base and J shed 1 base, with 11 bases lying between them. In nucleotides, the CDR3 is TGTGCTAGTGGTTTGGCAGGGCGGGGATCCTACGAGCAGTACTTC. It translates to CASGLAGRGSYEQYF.

The V call is TRBV29-1, the J call TRBJ2-7; D is ambiguous. CDR3 length: 12 amino acids. The V gene's germline CDR1 is SQVTM and CDR2 ANQGSEA. With 1 base removed from V and 2 bases from J, the gap between germline ends came to 6 bases. CDR3 sequence (DNA): TGCAGCGTTGAAGGGAGTGCCTACGAGCAGTACTTC. Amino acid sequence: CSVEGSAYEQYF.

This clonotype occurred many times. The chain joins TRBV30 to TRBJ1-4, with unresolved D. Trimming removed 3 bases at V and 8 bases at J, with 13 bases between. Per germline, CDR1 GTSNPN and CDR2 SVGIG (reference sequence). The CDR3 length is 13 residues. The CDR3 coding sequence is TGTGCCTGGAGCCCCGGGGTTCGGGAAAAACTGTTTTTT. Amino acids: CAWSPGVREKLFF. Full variable domain (remainder filled in from reference TRBV30 and TRBJ1-4): SQTIHQWPATLVQPVGSPLSLECTVEGTSNPNLYWYRQAAGRGLQLLFYSVGIGQISSEVPQNLSASRPQDRQFILSSKKLLLSDSGFYLCAWSPGVREKLFFGSGTQLSVL.

This clonotype was seen ten or more times. J is TRBJ1-5 and V is TRBV18; D is uncertain. Trimming stripped 3 bases from V and 3 bases from J, with 15 bases between. The CDR3 runs to 16 residues. Germline V gives CDR1 KGHSH, CDR2 LQKENI. The CDR3 protein is CASSPMTLGNNQPQHF. The CDR3 nucleotides are TGTGCCAGCTCACCGATGACCCTGGGGAACAATCAGCCCCAGCATTTT.

This clonotype appeared a few times. This chain joins TRBV20-1 and TRBJ2-1; unclear D gene. The germline V and J ends were trimmed by 1 base and 10 bases, with 8 bases remaining between them. The germline CDR1 and CDR2 sequences are DFQATT and SNEGSKA (reference sequence). The CDR3 contains 11 residues. CDR3 in amino acids: CSARADIEQFF. As DNA, the CDR3 is TGCAGTGCTAGAGCTGACATCGAGCAGTTCTTC.

This clonotype was recorded at least ten times. The J gene is TRBJ2-2, the V gene TRBV7-9, with D perhaps TRBD2 (5 bases). The germline gives CDR1 SEHNR, CDR2 FQNEAQ (reference sequence). The V gene lost 3 bases and the J gene lost 1 base, with 15 bases spanning the gap. CDR3 length equals 17 residues. DNA of the CDR3: TGTGCCAGCAGCTTCAAGGGTTGGGGAGTGAACACCGGGGAGCTGTTTTTT. Translating it yields CASSFKGWGVNTGELFF.

The table lists this clonotype with a few counts. A much larger clone lies a single base off, so this may be a read error. V usage is TRBV7-9 and J usage is TRBJ1-2; 7 bases map to TRBD1. CDR3 length: 13 residues. Germline V gene sequence: CDR1 SEHNR, CDR2 FQNEAQ (reference sequence). V was clipped by 6 bases and J by 1 base; unmatched bases: 2. The chain's CDR3 is CASRAGGNYGYTF. The CDR3 DNA follows: TGTGCCAGCAGGGCAGGGGGTAACTATGGCTACACCTTC.

In this sample, this clonotype turned up many times. The chain recombines TRBV6-1 with TRBJ2-7; 7 positions match TRBD1. This CDR3 has 12 amino acids. Trimming removed 8 bases from V and 6 bases from J; junction bases left unmatched: 7. From germline, CDR1 is MNHNS and CDR2 SASEGT. CDR3 DNA: TGTGCCAGCGGGGCAGGGGGTCTCGAGCAGTACTTC. It encodes CASGAGGLEQYF.

This clonotype was recorded many times. This sequence joins TRBV12-3 or TRBV12-4 and TRBJ2-7, with a possible D match to TRBD2 (5 bases). V lost 7 bases, J lost 3 bases, and 13 bases lay in between. There are 13 residues in the CDR3. CDR3: CASTQSGRYEQYF. The CDR3 nucleotides read TGTGCCAGCACCCAGAGCGGCCGCTACGAGCAGTACTTC.

At least ten counts were recorded for this clonotype. The chain combines TRBV2 with TRBJ2-1; TRBD2 is a possible D gene (7 bases). CDR3 length equals 14 residues. Trimming left V 7 bases short and J 5 bases short, with 15 bases between. Germline CDR1 SNHLY, CDR2 FYNNEI. The CDR3 sequence: CASKDRGGNNEQFF. CDR3 nucleotide sequence: TGTGCCAGCAAAGATAGGGGGGGGAACAATGAGCAGTTCTTC.

This rearrangement joins TRBV19 to TRBJ1-4; D is uncertain. Trimming left V 10 bases short and J 3 bases short, with 15 bases between. Per germline, CDR1 LNHDA and CDR2 SQIVND (reference sequence). The CDR3 totals 14 residues. The CDR3 DNA reads TGTGCCACTAAGGAGACGGCCTCTAATGAAAAACTGTTTTTT. It codes for CATKETASNEKLFF. The full variable domain, with the rest looked up from reference TRBV19 and TRBJ1-4, is DGGITQSPKYLFRKEGQNVTLSCEQNLNHDAMYWYRQDPGQGLRLIYYSQIVNDFQKGDIAEGYSVSREKKESFPLTVTSAQKNPTAFYLCATKETASNEKLFFGSGTQLSVL.

This clonotype was counted a few times. V and J are TRBV20-1 and TRBJ2-5; no clear D. Trimming cost V 6 bases and J 2 bases, with 16 bases left between them. Germline assignment: CDR1 DFQATT and CDR2 SNEGSKA (reference sequence). This CDR3 has 14 residues. The CDR3 DNA reads TGCAGTGCCCCCCAACCGGACGGTCAAGAGACCCAGTACTTC. Residues: CSAPQPDGQETQYF.

At least ten counts were recorded for this clonotype. The chain carries TRBV7-2 and TRBJ1-5, with D unresolved. The CDR3 has 15 amino acids. The germline gives CDR1 SGHTA, CDR2 FQGNSA. The V gene lost 4 bases and the J gene lost 6 bases, with 16 bases spanning the gap. Here the CDR3 DNA reads TGTGCCAGCAGCTCAGTAGGTGGAGGCGGTCAGCCCCAGCATTTT. Translation: CASSSVGGGGQPQHF.

At least ten counts were recorded for this clonotype. This chain joins TRBV6-2 or TRBV6-3 and TRBJ2-2; tentatively, D is TRBD1 (6 bases). Trimming took 7 bases from V and 4 from J, leaving 19 bases between them. The CDR3 is 16 amino acids. The germline V gene encodes CDR1 MNHEY and CDR2 SVGEGT. The CDR3 bases are TGTGCCAGCACCGACTCACCGACAGGAGCCACCGGGGAGCTGTTTTTT. This codes for CASTDSPTGATGELFF.